The 23 T cell receptor beta chains below all came from one sample that was sequenced in a study of naive and memory T cell subsets. Two oligonucleotides, mixed equimolar, formed the beta constant-region primer covering TRBC1 and TRBC2. A single record per CDR3 protein comes from TCRdb applying MiXCR to the UMI-ligation and nested PCR reads. Of 81,000 or so distinct CDR3 sequences listed, about 7% were seen once; the top ten hold more than 1.5%. Sequencing was carried out using central memory CD4+ T cells from blood. Every receptor here comes from a human donor in good health.

In its sample, this clonotype was seen many times. V usage is TRBV5-5 and J usage is TRBJ1-2; 8 bases agree with TRBD1. CDR3 size: 15 residues. Germline assignment: CDR1 SGHKS and CDR2 YYEKEE (reference sequence). V trimming: 0 bases; J trimming: 2 bases; junction bases outside the gene matches: 3. The CDR3 reads CASSLEWTGNYGYTF. As DNA, the CDR3 is TGTGCCAGCAGCTTGGAGTGGACAGGGAACTATGGCTACACCTTC.

V gene TRBV28 combines with J gene TRBJ2-3; the D is unclear. Trimming removed 4 bases at V and 9 bases at J, with 8 bases between. The CDR3 runs 11 residues. CDR1 and CDR2 from the germline V gene are MDHEN and SYDVKM. CDR3 loop: CASSSRLTQYF. The CDR3 bases are TGTGCCAGCAGTTCTCGGCTCACGCAGTATTTT.

This clonotype was seen at least ten times. This chain uses TRBV7-2 with TRBJ1-5; 9 bases line up with TRBD1. This CDR3 has 15 residues. Germline values: CDR1 SGHTA, CDR2 FQGNSA. The V gene end was trimmed by 5 bases and the J gene end by 2 bases; junction bases not matched to a gene: 4. The CDR3 loop is CASSRTGGGNQPQHF. The CDR3 bases are TGTGCCAGCAGCCGAACAGGGGGCGGCAATCAGCCCCAGCATTTT.

This clonotype was seen at least ten times. The rearrangement joins TRBV7-6 to TRBJ2-1; 7 bases map to TRBD2. Germline V gives CDR1 SGHVS, CDR2 FNYEAQ. Trimming took 3 bases from V and 0 from J; bases not matched to a gene: 8. This CDR3 region has 17 residues. The DNA of the CDR3 is TGTGCCAGCAGCTTTCGCGGAGGCGGGAGCTCCTACAATGAGCAGTTCTTC. This gives the protein CASSFRGGGSSYNEQFF.

This clonotype was seen a handful of times. The V and J genes are TRBV5-6 and TRBJ2-1; 7 bases are a match to TRBD2. CDR1 is SGHDT, CDR2 YYEEEE, per germline. The CDR3 totals 17 residues. With 4 bases clipped from V and 1 base from J, the junction kept 11 bases outside the gene matches. CDR3 sequence (DNA): TGTGCCAGCAGCCTCGGCCCGACTAGCCCGTCCTACAATGAGCAGTTCTTC. It translates to CASSLGPTSPSYNEQFF.

This clonotype appeared many times. The gene calls are TRBV6-2 or TRBV6-3 and TRBJ2-6; weak D call: TRBD2 (6 bases). Per the germline V gene, CDR1 is MNHEY and CDR2 is SVGEGT. CDR3 length: 16 amino acids. Trimming cost V 2 bases and J 1 base, with 9 bases left between them. The CDR3 DNA sequence: TGTGCCAGCAGTTACATGGGGAGGTCTGGGGCCAACGTCCTGACTTTC. Protein product: CASSYMGRSGANVLTF.

At least ten counts were recorded for this clonotype. The V call is TRBV6-1, the J call TRBJ1-4; TRBD1 matches 8 bases. V trimming: 6 bases; J trimming: 4 bases; junction bases outside the gene matches: 7. The CDR3 is 15 amino acids. Germline CDR1 and CDR2: MNHNS and SASEGT. CDR3 in amino acids: CASSPQTGDNEKLFF. CDR3 nucleotides: TGTGCCAGCAGCCCGCAGACAGGGGATAATGAAAAACTGTTTTTT.

The chain has TRBV6-5 and TRBJ2-7; the D is unclear. V was pared by 2 bases and J by 0 bases, with 11 bases between. The CDR3 extends over 15 amino acids. Germline CDR1 MNHEY, CDR2 SVGAGI. CDR3 protein: CASSYRAPSSYEQYF. DNA of the CDR3: TGTGCCAGCAGTTACCGGGCCCCGAGCTCCTACGAGCAGTACTTC.

This clonotype came up a few times. V gene TRBV28 combines with J gene TRBJ1-6; TRBD1 might be the D (5 bases). This CDR3 is 14 amino acids long. Trimming shortened V by 7 bases and J by 10 bases, and 17 bases separated the two germline ends. Germline CDR1 reads MDHEN; CDR2 reads SYDVKM. The CDR3 loop reads CASNKIGGASPLHF. In DNA form, the CDR3 reads TGTGCCAGCAATAAGATCGGGGGAGCATCACCCCTCCACTTT. Drawing the rest from reference TRBV28 and TRBJ1-6, the complete variable domain is DVKVTQSSRYLVKRTGEKVFLECVQDMDHENMFWYRQDPGLGLRLIYFSYDVKMKEKGDIPEGYSVSREKKERFSLILESASTNQTSMYLCASNKIGGASPLHFGNGTRLTVT.

This clonotype has a count of ten or more. V and J are TRBV5-4 and TRBJ2-3; D is unclear. There are 14 residues in the CDR3. V lost 2 bases, J lost 1 base, and 8 bases lay in between. Germline values: CDR1 SGHNT, CDR2 YYREEE (reference sequence). The DNA of the CDR3 is TGTGCCAGCAGCTTAAGATTCGGCACAGATACGCAGTATTTT. Its protein product is CASSLRFGTDTQYF.

The table lists this clonotype with many counts. The rearrangement links TRBV11-2 to TRBJ1-1, with D perhaps matching TRBD1 (6 bases). This CDR3 has 13 amino acids. Germline V gene data show CDR1 as SGHAT and CDR2 as FQNNGV. V shed 6 bases and J shed 4 bases, with 12 bases lying between them. The CDR3 here is CASSADRGTEAFF. CDR3 DNA sequence: TGTGCCAGCAGTGCGGACAGAGGCACTGAAGCTTTCTTT.

This clonotype was seen only a few times. This chain connects TRBV6-5 to TRBJ1-2, with D uncertain. Germline assignment: CDR1 MNHEY and CDR2 SVGAGI. Trimming pared 0 bases from V and 5 bases from J, leaving 13 bases between. This CDR3 spans 15 amino acids. The CDR3 nucleotides are TGTGCCAGCAGTTACTCCGCAGCCTTCCCATATGGCTACACCTTC. This translates into CASSYSAAFPYGYTF.

The sample holds many counts of this clonotype. This chain uses TRBV24-1 with TRBJ1-2, with a possible D match to TRBD1 (6 bases). Trimming pared 5 bases from V and 8 bases from J, leaving 11 bases between. Germline-derived CDR1 and CDR2 are KGHDR and SFDVKD. The CDR3 totals 12 residues. The CDR3 DNA is TGTGCCACCAGTGGCACAGGGTCCGGCTACACCTTC. Translation gives CATSGTGSGYTF.

This clonotype was counted once. The rearrangement joins TRBV19 to TRBJ1-5; unclear D gene. V was shortened by 7 bases and J by 0 bases, with 13 bases between the two germline ends. The CDR3 is 15 amino acids. The V gene's germline CDR1 is LNHDA and CDR2 SQIVND (reference sequence). The CDR3 DNA is TGTGCCAGTACCCCTCTCAAACCTAGCAATCAGCCCCAGCATTTT. Its protein is CASTPLKPSNQPQHF.

This clonotype was observed at least ten times. V and J are TRBV7-2 and TRBJ1-5, with D maybe TRBD1 (5 bases). Between the trimmed V and J ends, which lost 1 base and 4 bases, there was a span of 14 bases. This CDR3 is 16 amino acids long. Looked up from germline, CDR1 is SGHTA and CDR2 is FQGNSA. The CDR3: CASSLEGRGGNQPQHF. Written as DNA, the CDR3 is TGTGCCAGCAGCTTAGAGGGGAGGGGAGGAAATCAGCCCCAGCATTTT.

This clonotype was seen ten or more times. The genes are TRBV10-3 and TRBJ1-5, with no clear D. In germline, CDR1 is ENHRY, CDR2 SYGVKD. This CDR3 is built from 14 residues. With 2 bases removed from V and 4 bases from J, the gap between germline ends came to 9 bases. CDR3 region: CAISEQLGNQPQHF. The CDR3 DNA is TGTGCCATCAGTGAGCAACTAGGAAATCAGCCCCAGCATTTT.

The chain carries TRBV4-2 and TRBJ2-5; 14 bases fit TRBD2. CDR3 length: 18 residues. Germline V gene lookup returns CDR1 LGHNA and CDR2 YNFKEQ. V lost 1 base to trimming and J lost 1 base; unmatched junction nucleotides: 5. The CDR3 loop reads CASSQAHGLAGGQETQYF. The CDR3 region has the DNA TGTGCCAGCAGCCAAGCGCATGGACTAGCGGGAGGCCAAGAGACCCAGTACTTC.

There are many counts of this clonotype. The chain couples TRBV2 to TRBJ1-5; D is uncertain. CDR1 and CDR2 from the germline V gene are SNHLY and FYNNEI. The CDR3 loop spans 15 amino acids. The V end was cut by 4 bases, the J end by 3 bases, with 13 bases between. The CDR3 bases are TGTGCCAGCAGTGGTGACCGGGGTAACAATCAGCCCCAGCATTTT. The encoded protein is CASSGDRGNNQPQHF.

This clonotype has a count of ten or more. The J gene is TRBJ1-1, the V gene TRBV20-1, with 7 bases matching TRBD1. The CDR3 totals 14 residues. Germline V gene sequence: CDR1 DFQATT, CDR2 SNEGSKA (reference sequence). The V and J ends lost 0 bases and 5 bases, in that order; junction bases with no gene match: 6. The CDR3 spells CSARDVARGTEAFF. The DNA of the CDR3 is TGCAGTGCTAGAGATGTGGCCAGGGGGACTGAAGCTTTCTTT.

This clonotype was counted a few times. The junction shows a germline mismatch at one end, possibly a read error. V gene TRBV7-7 combines with J gene TRBJ2-2; 12 nucleotides match TRBD2. Per the germline V gene, CDR1 is SSHAT and CDR2 is FNYEAQ (reference sequence). The CDR3 consists of 15 residues. CDR3 in DNA: TGTGCTAGCAGAGAGGGGACTAGCGGGACCGGGGAGCTGTTTTTT. It encodes CASREGTSGTGELFF.

This clonotype was detected ten times or more. The J gene is TRBJ1-2, the V gene TRBV19, with D hard to call. The CDR3 is 19 amino acids. Trimming removed 1 base at V and 0 bases at J, with 21 bases between. The germline V gene has CDR1 LNHDA and CDR2 SQIVND (reference sequence). The CDR3 loop reads CASSIVVSRAASSNYGYTF. CDR3 DNA sequence: TGTGCCAGTAGTATAGTAGTTTCTCGCGCGGCTTCTTCTAACTATGGCTACACCTTC. Full variable domain (rest looked up from reference TRBV19 and TRBJ1-2): DGGITQSPKYLFRKEGQNVTLSCEQNLNHDAMYWYRQDPGQGLRLIYYSQIVNDFQKGDIAEGYSVSREKKESFPLTVTSAQKNPTAFYLCASSIVVSRAASSNYGYTFGSGTRLTVV.

V gene TRBV19 combines with J gene TRBJ2-6; D uncertain. The CDR3 is made up of 14 amino acids. V was clipped by 5 bases and J by 1 base, with 6 bases between them. CDR1 is LNHDA, CDR2 SQIVND, per germline (reference sequence). Here the CDR3 DNA reads TGTGCCAGTAGTCCAGTGTCTGGGGCCAACGTCCTGACTTTC. Translation gives CASSPVSGANVLTF.

This clonotype showed up just a few times. This chain connects TRBV20-1 to TRBJ2-7; D is possibly TRBD1 or TRBD2 (5 bases each). CDR1 and CDR2 from the germline V gene are DFQATT and SNEGSKA (reference sequence). The CDR3 length is 15 residues. Trimming cost V 6 bases and J 2 bases, with 20 bases left between them. The CDR3 DNA is TGCAGTGCAAACCTACCCGGGACCCATCCCTACGAGCAGTACTTC. This codes for CSANLPGTHPYEQYF.